These T cell receptor beta chains were read from a single sample in a study of beta chain features in type 1 diabetes. Assay: immunoSEQ multiplex PCR; the TCRdb copy retains only in-frame clones and omits some. The sample shows approximately 340,000 clones, about 15% of them seen only once. Sequencing used naive CD4+ T cells from blood. The receptor set was obtained from a young woman in good health. The CDR3 runs from the conserved cysteine through the conserved F or W. The D gene is left open where the match is weak. The size of a clone is reported for some rows only, either as once, few or many, or as a class for expanded clones.

CDR3aa: CASSQRTGSVYEQYF; j_gene: TRBJ2-7; abundance: NA; v_gene: TRBV14; d_gene: NA
CDR3aa: CASSLGGAKNGLVYTF; j_gene: TRBJ1-2; abundance: few; v_gene: TRBV5-4; d_gene: NA
CDR3aa: CAWMWDRGRSEQYF; j_gene: TRBJ2-7; abundance: NA; v_gene: TRBV30; d_gene: TRBD1
CDR3aa: CASRRVGDTIYF; j_gene: TRBJ1-3; abundance: few; v_gene: TRBV28; d_gene: NA
CDR3aa: CASSLSQQTQPQHF; j_gene: TRBJ1-5; abundance: NA; v_gene: TRBV28; d_gene: NA
CDR3aa: CARTMNTEAFF; j_gene: TRBJ1-1; abundance: few; v_gene: TRBV28; d_gene: NA
CDR3aa: CASSLAAGRDTQYF; j_gene: TRBJ2-3; abundance: NA; v_gene: TRBV7-9; d_gene: NA
CDR3aa: CASSTTGAGNNEQFF; j_gene: TRBJ2-1; abundance: NA; v_gene: TRBV28; d_gene: TRBD1
CDR3aa: CASSPPPRPVSYNEQFF; j_gene: TRBJ2-1; abundance: few; v_gene: TRBV11-1; d_gene: NA
CDR3aa: CASSPPLPGETQYF; j_gene: TRBJ2-5; abundance: few; v_gene: TRBV7-6; d_gene: NA
CDR3aa: CASSMPGHLNYGYTF; j_gene: TRBJ1-2; abundance: NA; v_gene: TRBV19; d_gene: NA
CDR3aa: CASGTRSTDTQYF; j_gene: TRBJ2-3; abundance: NA; v_gene: TRBV19; d_gene: TRBD2
CDR3aa: CASNVAGTGYQPQHF; j_gene: TRBJ1-5; abundance: NA; v_gene: TRBV19; d_gene: TRBD1
CDR3aa: CASSPPALRDGYTF; j_gene: TRBJ1-2; abundance: NA; v_gene: TRBV18; d_gene: NA
CDR3aa: CASSQRTGDGNTEAFF; j_gene: TRBJ1-1; abundance: NA; v_gene: TRBV16; d_gene: TRBD1
CDR3aa: CASSAFGAGYQPQHF; j_gene: TRBJ1-5; abundance: few; v_gene: TRBV5-6; d_gene: NA
CDR3aa: CASSKVQARGETQYF; j_gene: TRBJ2-5; abundance: few; v_gene: TRBV19; d_gene: NA
CDR3aa: CASSAWTGDETQYF; j_gene: TRBJ2-5; abundance: NA; v_gene: TRBV19; d_gene: TRBD1
CDR3aa: CSVERGSYEQYF; j_gene: TRBJ2-7; abundance: NA; v_gene: TRBV29-1; d_gene: NA
CDR3aa: CASSRQAHNQPQHF; j_gene: TRBJ1-5; abundance: NA; v_gene: TRBV27; d_gene: NA
CDR3aa: CASSVEPLVGYEQYF; j_gene: TRBJ2-7; abundance: once; v_gene: TRBV9; d_gene: NA
CDR3aa: CASSFRQGQFF; j_gene: TRBJ2-1; abundance: few; v_gene: TRBV7-2; d_gene: TRBD1
CDR3aa: CASSLTARRDRNTEAFF; j_gene: TRBJ1-1; abundance: NA; v_gene: TRBV28; d_gene: TRBD1
CDR3aa: CSVVRTAPGSYNEQFF; j_gene: TRBJ2-1; abundance: NA; v_gene: TRBV29-1; d_gene: NA
CDR3aa: CASSQGFANTGELFF; j_gene: TRBJ2-2; abundance: few; v_gene: TRBV14; d_gene: NA
CDR3aa: CASSLPGTSGRARLYF; j_gene: TRBJ2-5; abundance: few; v_gene: TRBV28; d_gene: TRBD2